The T cell receptor (beta chain) described here comes from a study of blood T cells in healthy people across ages. Whole-study findings and limits: Total diversity from one million sequenced T cells was likely underestimated. Unsorted PBMCs blocked a conclusive comparison of naive and antigen-experienced cells. Naive CD4+ cell counts and diversity both ran higher in long-lived than in aged donors.

The second PCR ran roughly 6 to 11 cycles with a sample-barcoded 5' primer and J-beta primers. Tags on each cDNA molecule came from a template-switch adaptor with 12 random nucleotides. TCRdb fed the 5' RACE reads into MiXCR, producing one record per CDR3 protein. The data show almost 300,000 distinct CDR3 sequences, 25% to 30% seen once. Germline V gives CDR1 SGDLS, CDR2 YYNGEE. Trimming left V 2 bases short and J 5 bases short, with 13 bases between. The CDR3 has 14 residues. About this clonotype: Its antigen is as yet unknown.

The sequenced sample was blood. The sequence was collected from a woman in her seventies in good health. The gene calls are TRBV9 and TRBJ2-5; D is possibly TRBD2 (5 bases). The DNA of the CDR3 is TGTGCCAGCAGCGTCGGTTCTAGCTATGAGACCCAGTACTTC. This codes for CASSVGSSYETQYF.